This T cell receptor (beta chain) comes out of a study of T-cell reconstitution after alpha-beta-depleted transplantation in children. The study's findings and limits: The authors attributed T-cell counts and diversity one year after transplant mostly to newly produced T cells.

The TCRbeta library was prepared with unique molecular identifiers. TCRdb itself ran the PCR reads through MiXCR, one entry per CDR3 protein. The table records some 200,000 distinct CDR3 sequences, around 7.7% of them present only once. On this clonotype: Its antigen is still unknown. Without the conserved terminal phenylalanine or tryptophan, this CDR3 likely stems from a read error.

CDR1 LNHNV and CDR2 YYDKDF come from the germline V gene (reference sequence). The CDR3 covers 15 residues. V was pared by 1 base and J by 7 bases, with 6 bases of the junction left unmatched. Sequences were derived from PBMCs, mostly from graft donor cells, sampled 360 days after TCRalphabeta/CD19-depleted stem cell transplant. The clonotype comes from a male patient aged 2-15 years who had a stem cell transplant for acute myeloid leukemia, so the T cells may come from the graft donor. This sequence joins TRBV15 and TRBJ2-7; 11 nucleotides agree with TRBD1. Written as DNA, the CDR3 is TGTGCCACCAGCAGAGCGGGATGGGACAGGGGGGAGCAGTACGAC. Its translation is CATSRAGWDRGEQYD.